This T cell receptor beta chain was identified during a study of blood T cell repertoires in COVID-19. Germline V CDR1 and CDR2: MDHEN, SYDVKM. The V segment lost 2 bases and the J segment 3 bases; nucleotides outside the gene matches: 5. This CDR3 spans 15 amino acids. Measured with immunoSEQ multiplex PCR; TCRdb has only the in-frame clones, and not every one. Found here are fewer than 250,000 clones, around four fifths of them singletons; the top ten hold more than 6%. The chain couples TRBV28 to TRBJ2-7; TRBD1 aligns across 9 bases. The TCR sequence derives from a woman in her sixties or seventies with active or convalescent COVID-19. The sequenced material came from peripheral blood. Written as DNA, the CDR3 is TGTGCCAGCAGTTTAGCCGGGACAGGGATCTACGAGCAGTACGTC. As protein: CASSLAGTGIYEQYV.